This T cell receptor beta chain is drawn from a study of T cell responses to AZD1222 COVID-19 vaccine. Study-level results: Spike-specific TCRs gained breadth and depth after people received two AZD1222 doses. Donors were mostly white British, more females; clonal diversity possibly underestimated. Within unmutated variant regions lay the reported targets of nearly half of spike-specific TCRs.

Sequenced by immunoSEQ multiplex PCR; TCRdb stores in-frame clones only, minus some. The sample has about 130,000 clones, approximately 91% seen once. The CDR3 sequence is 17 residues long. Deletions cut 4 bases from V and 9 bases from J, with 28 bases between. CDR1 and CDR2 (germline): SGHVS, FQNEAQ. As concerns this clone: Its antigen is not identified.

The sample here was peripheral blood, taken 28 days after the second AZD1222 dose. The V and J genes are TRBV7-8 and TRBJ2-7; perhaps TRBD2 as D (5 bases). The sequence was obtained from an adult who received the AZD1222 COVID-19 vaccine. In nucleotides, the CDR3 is TGTGCCAGCAGCTCCACTCGGGATAGGGTGGCGTTGCTAGGGCAGTACTTC. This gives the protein CASSSTRDRVALLGQYF.